This TCR beta chain was recorded in a study of Graves' ophthalmopathy and Graves' hyperthyroidism (dated by TCRdb to 2016 to 2019). At the level of the whole study: Hyperthyroidism was considered stable if no progression to ophthalmopathy occurred within 18 months of follow-up. To tell Graves' ophthalmopathy apart from Graves' hyperthyroidism, and to predict which patients would progress to ophthalmopathy, the study relied on TCR beta repertoire signatures. In over 5 hyperthyroidism patients, the T-cell repertoires found in thyroid tissue were compared with those found in blood. An independent validation cohort was composed of 18 hyperthyroidism patients and around 16 patients who later progressed from hyperthyroidism to ophthalmopathy. In total, approximately 130 blood samples were TCR-sequenced: fewer than 50 ophthalmopathy, 75 hyperthyroidism and around 17 hyperthyroidism-to-ophthalmopathy patients. Once sampling was done, hyperthyroidism patients were given methimazole at a starting dose of 30 mg daily, while ophthalmopathy patients were given high-dose intravenous methylprednisolone. A discovery set of 95 to 100 patients (around 44 ophthalmopathy, about 59 stable hyperthyroidism) was enrolled to explore V-J signatures distinguishing ophthalmopathy from hyperthyroidism. Points the paper makes about the study in general: In validation, the model predicted ophthalmopathy progression with more than 70% sensitivity and roughly 72% specificity; 12 predicted patients were CT-confirmed with GO in a median of 6.5 months. Among expanded thyroid clonotypes with frequency above 0.001, most also showed up in blood, which suggests that blood repertoires may reflect the thyroid immune response. No statistical method was used to set the sample size in advance, and the investigators knew which group each participant was assigned to. Ophthalmopathy was separated from stable hyperthyroidism by the 13-signature model with 85% to 90% sensitivity and about 83% specificity in cross-validation and with 80%/75% in the test set.

For repertoire sequencing, the TCR beta CDR3 regions were amplified from RNA transcripts. The first round of RT-PCR was done with HTBI primers and the Qiagen OneStep RT-PCR kit, and was followed by a second round of multiplex PCR, then size selection and purification. Libraries were sequenced paired-end with 100 bp reads on an Illumina HiSeq2000. The published analysis was carried out like this. SOAPnuke was used to process the reads, removing any read that contained adapters or uncalled bases, had a mean Phred below 15, or lacked an exact match to the constant primer or identifier. COPE v1.2.5 was used to merge the high-quality paired reads. Unique nucleotide sequences were defined as clonotypes and aligned to IMGT TRB V, D and J references using MiTCR v1.1. Analysis was restricted to V-J combinations with a frequency above 0.0001, which covered about 99% of repertoires. For each V-J combination, a TCR clonal expansion and chaos score was defined as F50 clonal expansion divided by the chaos observed in the TCRdist matrix. Welch's t-statistics and random forest were used to reduce the features to some 13 V-J combinations, which were then used as input to a naive Bayes classifier. The similarity between thyroid and blood repertoires was quantified using the Morisita-Horn index. Starting from the raw public reads, TCRdb applied fastp trimming at Q25, assembled clones with MiXCR and retained in-frame beta chains. Here each entry gathers all rows of one CDR3 protein and keeps the most common genes and DNA. None of the V and J calls come from the authors' own analysis; TCRdb made them. The sample contains approximately 1.2 million distinct CDR3 sequences, less than 45% of them found a single time. 11% of the sample is held by the ten biggest clonotypes.

The hyperthyroidism patients were 18 to 65 years old and newly diagnosed, with a disease duration of less than 2 months. Anyone with other autoimmune diseases, uncontrolled infections, pregnancy or lactation was excluded from the study. Diagnosis was based on clinical symptoms, serum thyroxine, TRAb, thyroid ultrasound and orbital computed tomography. Total RNA was extracted with Trizol reagent and quality-checked on an Agilent 2100 Bioanalyzer. Relative to germline, V is 4 bases shorter and J is 8 bases shorter, with 12 bases between their ends. CDR1 and CDR2 are drawn from the germline V gene: SGHTS, YDEGEE. Measured from the cysteine to the phenylalanine, the CDR3 is 12 residues long. Here the CDR3 DNA is all that survives: 36 bases in frame from base 1. In its sample, this clonotype was seen many times. Which antigen it targets is not known. Base qualities are not provided; no much larger clone lies one nucleotide away.

The clonotype was recovered from an adult man with Graves' hyperthyroidism. This receptor chain uses TRBV5-8 and TRBJ1-2; a confident D gene designation cannot be given. Sequenced sample: peripheral blood or thyroid tissue (not recorded which). DNA sequence: TGTGCCAGCAGCAGTGGCGGTAAGGGCTACACCTTC. This is translated as CASSSGGKGYTF.